This T cell receptor (beta chain) comes out of a study of T cells in Graves' hyperthyroidism and ophthalmopathy (dated by TCRdb to the late 2010s). For context, the study as a whole: Peripheral blood was collected at initial diagnosis, before any treatment. TCR V-J signatures able to tell the groups apart were searched for in a discovery cohort of 100 patients, of whom more than 40 had Graves' ophthalmopathy and around 58 had stable Graves' hyperthyroidism. Prospective prediction of ophthalmopathy was tested in an independent validation cohort of some 20 hyperthyroidism patients and some 17 patients who later progressed to ophthalmopathy. The 75 to 100 discovery patients were randomly divided into training and test sets at a 7:3 ratio. The study also compared thyroid tissue and blood T-cell repertoires from a handful of Graves' hyperthyroidism patients. After blood sampling, hyperthyroidism patients were treated with methimazole at a starting dose of 30 mg daily, and ophthalmopathy patients were treated with high-dose intravenous methylprednisolone. According to the paper, TCR Vbeta CDR3 sequencing was carried out on more than 120 peripheral blood samples, which came from under 50 ophthalmopathy, roughly 75 hyperthyroidism and approximately 17 progressor patients.

Ophthalmopathy patients had moderately to severely active disease, Clinical Activity Score of at least 3, NOSPECS grade of at least 4, and duration under 3 months. Patients with uncontrolled infections, other autoimmune diseases, pregnancy or lactation were excluded. Diagnoses relied on clinical symptoms, serum thyroxine and TRAb, thyroid ultrasound and orbital computed tomography. PBMCs were isolated from 7.5 to 10 ml of fresh peripheral blood by Ficoll-Paque density gradient centrifugation. Trizol reagent was used to extract total RNA, and RNA quality was then checked on an Agilent 2100 Bioanalyzer. Study-wide conclusions, independent of this receptor: In validation, progression to ophthalmopathy was predicted by the model with about 70% sensitivity and 72% to 80% specificity, a median of approximately 6.5 months before onset. Ophthalmopathy was separated from stable hyperthyroidism by a 13 V-J signature model, with about 86% sensitivity and about 81% specificity obtained in cross-validation and 80%/75% obtained in testing. Blood samples also contained most of the expanded thyroid clonotypes (frequency above 0.001), which suggests that blood repertoires may reflect thyroid immune responses. No statistical method was used to set the sample size in advance, and investigators knew the group allocation.

In regard to this clonotype: The specificity of this receptor is unknown. This sequence may be a read error, since a much larger clone differs from it by one base.

Via the germline V gene, CDR1 is MNHEY and CDR2 SVGAGI. Counted from cysteine to phenylalanine, this CDR3 has 15 amino acids. Only the CDR3 DNA is retained, 45 bases long and in frame from the first base. From V the trimming removes 4 bases and from J it removes 6 bases, while the gene matches leave 4 bases of the junction unaccounted for. The TCR beta CDR3 regions were amplified from RNA transcripts. A first-round RT-PCR of the TCR CDR3 used the HTBI primer set with the Qiagen OneStep RT-PCR kit. A second multiplex PCR round built the libraries, followed by size selection and purification. Sequencing of the libraries was done on an Illumina HiSeq2000 using paired-end 100 bp reads. Per the original workflow: SOAPnuke was used to process the raw data, throwing out any read that contained adapters or uncalled bases, had a mean Phred below 15, or lacked an exact constant-primer or identifier match. COPE v1.2.5 was used to merge the high-quality paired reads, and each unique nucleotide sequence was defined as a clonotype. Clonotypes were aligned to IMGT TRBV, TRBD and TRBJ reference segments using MiTCR v1.1. Analysis was restricted to V-J combinations with a frequency above 0.0001, which covered about 99% of repertoires. A TCS score was defined as the ratio between F50 (clonal expansion) and ExV (chaos), using BLOSUM62-based TCRdist between CDR3 peptides within each V-J. Welch's t-statistics and random forest reduced fewer than 550 V-J features to roughly 13, which were used in a naive Bayes classifier (R e1071). The raw public reads went through TCRdb reprocessing: fastp at Q25, MiXCR clone calling, in-frame beta chains kept. CDR3 protein sequences are deduplicated, and each keeps its most common genes and DNA. The V and J calls shown here were made by TCRdb, not taken from the authors' results. The sample contains a few hundred thousand distinct CDR3 sequences, around 20% of them found a single time. 35% to 45% of the sample is held by the ten biggest clonotypes.

The chain is assembled from TRBV6-5 and TRBJ2-2; the central 11 bases match TRBD2. This clonotype originated in a man between 45 and 60 years old with Graves' ophthalmopathy. Material: blood. The nucleotide sequence reads as follows: TGTGCCAGCAGTTTTACTAGCGGGAGCGCCGGGGAGCTGTTTTTT. Translated, it gives CASSFTSGSAGELFF.